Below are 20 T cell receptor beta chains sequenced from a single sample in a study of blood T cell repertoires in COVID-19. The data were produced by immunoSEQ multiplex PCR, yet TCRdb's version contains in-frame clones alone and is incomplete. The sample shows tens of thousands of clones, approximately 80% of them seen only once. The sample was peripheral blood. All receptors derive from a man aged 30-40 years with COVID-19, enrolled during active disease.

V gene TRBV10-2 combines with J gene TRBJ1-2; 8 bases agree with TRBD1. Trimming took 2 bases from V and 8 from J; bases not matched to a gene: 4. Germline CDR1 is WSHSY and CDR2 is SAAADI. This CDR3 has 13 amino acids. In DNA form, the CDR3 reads TGCGCCAGCAGTGAGGCAGGGGGCGAAGGCTACACCTTC. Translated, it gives CASSEAGGEGYTF.

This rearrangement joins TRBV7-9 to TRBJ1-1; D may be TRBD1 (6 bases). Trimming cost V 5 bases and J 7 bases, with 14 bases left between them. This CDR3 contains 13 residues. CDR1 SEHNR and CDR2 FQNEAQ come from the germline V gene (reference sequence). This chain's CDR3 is CASSAEGGREAFF. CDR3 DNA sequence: TGTGCCAGCAGCGCCGAGGGGGGGCGTGAAGCTTTCTTT.

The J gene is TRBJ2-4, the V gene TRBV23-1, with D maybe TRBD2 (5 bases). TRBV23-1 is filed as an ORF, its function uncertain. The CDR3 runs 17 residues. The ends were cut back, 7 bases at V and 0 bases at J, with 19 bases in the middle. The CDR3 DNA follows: TGCGCCAGCACCCCGATAGAGGGCCCTGTAGCCAAAAACATTCAGTACTTC. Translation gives CASTPIEGPVAKNIQYF.

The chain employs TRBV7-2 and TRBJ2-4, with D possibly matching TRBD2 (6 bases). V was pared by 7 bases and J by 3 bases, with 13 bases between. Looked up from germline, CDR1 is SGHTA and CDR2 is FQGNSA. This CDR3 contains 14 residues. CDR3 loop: CASNSGRGKNIQYF. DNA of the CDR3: TGTGCCAGCAATTCCGGGAGAGGCAAAAACATTCAGTACTTC.

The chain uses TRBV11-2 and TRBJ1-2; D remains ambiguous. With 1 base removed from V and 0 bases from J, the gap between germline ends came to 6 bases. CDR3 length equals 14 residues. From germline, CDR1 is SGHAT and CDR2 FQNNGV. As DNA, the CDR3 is TGTGCCAGCAGCTTAGGGCGGACTAACTATGGCTACACCTTC. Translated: CASSLGRTNYGYTF.

CDR3 residues: CASIQGAGVNGNQPQHF. In nucleotides, the CDR3 is TGTGCCAGTATCCAAGGAGCCGGCGTAAATGGAAATCAGCCCCAGCATTTT. The J gene is TRBJ1-5, the V gene TRBV19; D is unclear. Trimming removed 7 bases from V and 4 bases from J, with 23 bases in between. This CDR3 is built from 17 residues. The germline CDR1 and CDR2 sequences are LNHDA and SQIVND (reference sequence).

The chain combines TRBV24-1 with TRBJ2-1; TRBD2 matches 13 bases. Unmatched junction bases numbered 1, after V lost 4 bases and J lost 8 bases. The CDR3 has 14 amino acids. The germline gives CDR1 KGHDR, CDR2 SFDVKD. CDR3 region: CATSDTSGGDEQFF. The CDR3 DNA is TGTGCCACCAGTGACACTAGCGGGGGGGATGAGCAGTTCTTC.

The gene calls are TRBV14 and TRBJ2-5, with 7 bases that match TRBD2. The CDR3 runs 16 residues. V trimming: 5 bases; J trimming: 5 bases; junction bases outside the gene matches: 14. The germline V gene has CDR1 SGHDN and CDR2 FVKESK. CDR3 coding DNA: TGTGCCAGCAGCGAGCGGGACTACCCGCTGGGTGAGACCCAGTACTTC. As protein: CASSERDYPLGETQYF. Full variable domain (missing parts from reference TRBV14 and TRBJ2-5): EAGVTQFPSHSVIEKGQTVTLRCDPISGHDNLYWYRRVMGKEIKFLLHFVKESKQDESGMPNNRFLAERTGGTYSTLKVQPAELEDSGVYFCASSERDYPLGETQYFGPGTRLLVL.

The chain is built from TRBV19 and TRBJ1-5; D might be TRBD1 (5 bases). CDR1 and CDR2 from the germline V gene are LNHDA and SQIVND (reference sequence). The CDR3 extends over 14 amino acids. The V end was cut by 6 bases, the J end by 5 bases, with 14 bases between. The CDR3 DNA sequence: TGTGCCAGTAGCTATCAGGGAATCGATCAGCCCCAGCATTTT. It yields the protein CASSYQGIDQPQHF. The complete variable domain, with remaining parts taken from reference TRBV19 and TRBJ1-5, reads DGGITQSPKYLFRKEGQNVTLSCEQNLNHDAMYWYRQDPGQGLRLIYYSQIVNDFQKGDIAEGYSVSREKKESFPLTVTSAQKNPTAFYLCASSYQGIDQPQHFGDGTRLSIL.

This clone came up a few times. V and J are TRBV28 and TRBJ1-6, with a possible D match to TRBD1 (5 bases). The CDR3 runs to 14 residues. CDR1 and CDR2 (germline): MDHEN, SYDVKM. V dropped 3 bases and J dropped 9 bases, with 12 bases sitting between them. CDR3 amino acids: CASSFSGAGSPLHF. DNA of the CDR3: TGTGCCAGCAGTTTCAGCGGGGCGGGTTCACCCCTCCACTTT.

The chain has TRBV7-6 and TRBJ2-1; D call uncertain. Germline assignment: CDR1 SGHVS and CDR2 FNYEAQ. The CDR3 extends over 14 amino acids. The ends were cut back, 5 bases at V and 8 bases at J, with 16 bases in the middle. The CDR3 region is CASSTPPRNDEQFF. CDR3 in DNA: TGTGCCAGCAGCACTCCCCCTAGGAATGATGAGCAGTTCTTC.

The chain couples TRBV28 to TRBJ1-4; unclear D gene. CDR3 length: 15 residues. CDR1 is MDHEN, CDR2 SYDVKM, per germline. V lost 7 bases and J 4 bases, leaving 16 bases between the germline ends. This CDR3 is CASKDVLEGNEKLFF. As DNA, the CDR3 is TGTGCCAGCAAGGATGTGCTTGAGGGTAATGAAAAACTGTTTTTT. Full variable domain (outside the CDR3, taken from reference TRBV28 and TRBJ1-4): DVKVTQSSRYLVKRTGEKVFLECVQDMDHENMFWYRQDPGLGLRLIYFSYDVKMKEKGDIPEGYSVSREKKERFSLILESASTNQTSMYLCASKDVLEGNEKLFFGSGTQLSVL.

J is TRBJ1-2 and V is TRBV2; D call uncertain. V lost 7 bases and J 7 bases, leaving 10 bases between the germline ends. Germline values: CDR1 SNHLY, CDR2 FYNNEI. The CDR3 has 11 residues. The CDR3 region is CASTRQIGYTF. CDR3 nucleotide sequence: TGTGCCAGCACGAGGCAAATTGGCTACACCTTC. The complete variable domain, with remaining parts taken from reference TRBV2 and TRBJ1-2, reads EPEVTQTPSHQVTQMGQEVILRCVPISNHLYFYWYRQILGQKVEFLVSFYNNEISEKSEIFDDQFSVERPDGSNFTLKIRSTKLEDSAMYFCASTRQIGYTFGSGTRLTVV.

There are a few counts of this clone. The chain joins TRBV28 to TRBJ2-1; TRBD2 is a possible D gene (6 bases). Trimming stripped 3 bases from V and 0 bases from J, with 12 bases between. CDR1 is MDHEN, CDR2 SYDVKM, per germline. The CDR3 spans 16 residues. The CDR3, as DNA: TGTGCCAGCAGTTTTACTAGCTATTACTCCTACAATGAGCAGTTCTTC. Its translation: CASSFTSYYSYNEQFF.

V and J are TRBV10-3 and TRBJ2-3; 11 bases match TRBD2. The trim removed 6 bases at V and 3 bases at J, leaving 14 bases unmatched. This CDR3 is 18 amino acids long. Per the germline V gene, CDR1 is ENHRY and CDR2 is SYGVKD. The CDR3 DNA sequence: TGTGCCATCAGCGGCCCGGGACTAGCGGCCCGAGGTACAGATACGCAGTATTTT. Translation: CAISGPGLAARGTDTQYF.

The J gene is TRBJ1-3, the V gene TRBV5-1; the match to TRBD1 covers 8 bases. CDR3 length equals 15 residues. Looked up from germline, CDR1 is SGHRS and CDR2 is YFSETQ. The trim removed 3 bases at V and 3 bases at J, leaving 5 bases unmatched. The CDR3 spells CASSSPDRGGNTIYF. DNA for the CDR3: TGCGCCAGCAGCTCCCCCGACAGGGGTGGAAACACCATATATTTT.

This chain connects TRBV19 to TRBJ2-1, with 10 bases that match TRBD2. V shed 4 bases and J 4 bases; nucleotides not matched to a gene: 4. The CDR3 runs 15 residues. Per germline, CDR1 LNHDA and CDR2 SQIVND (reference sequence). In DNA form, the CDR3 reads TGTGCCAGTAGTACCGGACTAGCGGATTACAATGAGCAGTTCTTC. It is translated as CASSTGLADYNEQFF.

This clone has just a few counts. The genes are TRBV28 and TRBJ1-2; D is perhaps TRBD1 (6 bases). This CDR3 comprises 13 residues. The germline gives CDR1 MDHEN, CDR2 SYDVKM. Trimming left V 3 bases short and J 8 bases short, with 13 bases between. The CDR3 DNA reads TGTGCCAGCAGTTTCAGGGGTTTTGTAGGCTACACCTTC. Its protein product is CASSFRGFVGYTF.

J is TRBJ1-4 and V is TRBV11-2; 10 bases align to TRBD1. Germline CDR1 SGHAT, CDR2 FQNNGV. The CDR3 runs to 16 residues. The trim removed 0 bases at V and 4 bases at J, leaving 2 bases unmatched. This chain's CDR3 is CASSLEGTGVNEKLFF. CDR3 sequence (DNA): TGTGCCAGCAGCTTAGAGGGGACAGGGGTTAATGAAAAACTGTTTTTT. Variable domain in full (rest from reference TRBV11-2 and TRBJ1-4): EAGVAQSPRYKIIEKRQSVAFWCNPISGHATLYWYQQILGQGPKLLIQFQNNGVVDDSQLPKDRFSAERLKGVDSTLKIQPAKLEDSAVYLCASSLEGTGVNEKLFFGSGTQLSVL.

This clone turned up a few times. The DNA of the CDR3 is TGTGCCTGGAATTTGGCCTGGACAGTAAAAGGACTAGCGGACAATGAGCAGTTCTTC. Translating gives CAWNLAWTVKGLADNEQFF. The J gene is TRBJ2-1, the V gene TRBV30; 10 bases align to TRBD2. The germline V gene has CDR1 GTSNPN and CDR2 SVGIG (reference sequence). This CDR3 is built from 19 residues. The V gene end was trimmed by 4 bases and the J gene end by 5 bases; junction bases not matched to a gene: 20.